The next 2 T cell receptor beta chains were all read from a single sample in a study of shared clonotypes between healthy human individuals. The protocol was immunoSEQ multiplex PCR, while the TCRdb copy is restricted to in-frame clones and leaves out a portion. The sample lists some 530,000 clones, 81% occurring once. Sequences were obtained from PBMCs. These receptors were collected from a woman between 40 and 55 years old in good health. Some clones in this sample may be carry-over from other donors' samples.

The V gene is TRBV9, the J gene TRBJ2-7, with a possible D match to TRBD1 (5 bases). Trimming shortened V by 4 bases and J by 2 bases, and 13 bases separated the two germline ends. Germline V gene data show CDR1 as SGDLS and CDR2 as YYNGEE. The CDR3 is made up of 14 amino acids. CDR3 nucleotide sequence: TGTGCCAGCAGCTCGCAAGGGGTTCCCTACGAGCAGTACTTC. This gives the protein CASSSQGVPYEQYF. Supplemented by reference TRBV9 and TRBJ2-7, the full variable domain reads DSGVTQTPKHLITATGQRVTLRCSPRSGDLSVYWYQQSLDQGLQFLIQYYNGEERAKGNILERFSAQQFPDLHSELNLSSLELGDSALYFCASSSQGVPYEQYFGPGTRLTVT.

This chain connects TRBV6-1 to TRBJ1-2; D not resolved. V lost 6 bases and J 4 bases, leaving 18 bases between the germline ends. This CDR3 contains 15 residues. Per the germline V gene, CDR1 is MNHNS and CDR2 is SASEGT. The CDR3 sequence: CASSQHVPLSYGYTF. The CDR3 DNA sequence: TGTGCCAGCAGCCAACACGTCCCCCTTTCCTATGGCTACACCTTC.